Below, one T cell receptor beta chain is given with its context. Trimming removed 2 bases from V and 1 base from J, with 6 bases in between. The CDR3 has 14 residues. The germline CDR1 and CDR2 sequences are SGHTA and FQGTGA. The data belong to a study of T cell responses to AZD1222 COVID-19 vaccine. Assay: immunoSEQ multiplex PCR; the TCRdb copy retains only in-frame clones and omits some. Of about 89,000 clones in the sample, roughly 89% are singletons; the top ten hold around 5%. The sequenced sample was peripheral blood, obtained on day 0 of MenACWY control vaccination. The gene calls are TRBV7-3 and TRBJ2-1, with D uncertain. The sequence was obtained from an adult in good health. This chain's CDR3 is CASSLGGSYNEQFF. CDR3 in DNA: TGTGCCAGCAGCTTAGGTGGGTCCTACAATGAGCAGTTCTTC.